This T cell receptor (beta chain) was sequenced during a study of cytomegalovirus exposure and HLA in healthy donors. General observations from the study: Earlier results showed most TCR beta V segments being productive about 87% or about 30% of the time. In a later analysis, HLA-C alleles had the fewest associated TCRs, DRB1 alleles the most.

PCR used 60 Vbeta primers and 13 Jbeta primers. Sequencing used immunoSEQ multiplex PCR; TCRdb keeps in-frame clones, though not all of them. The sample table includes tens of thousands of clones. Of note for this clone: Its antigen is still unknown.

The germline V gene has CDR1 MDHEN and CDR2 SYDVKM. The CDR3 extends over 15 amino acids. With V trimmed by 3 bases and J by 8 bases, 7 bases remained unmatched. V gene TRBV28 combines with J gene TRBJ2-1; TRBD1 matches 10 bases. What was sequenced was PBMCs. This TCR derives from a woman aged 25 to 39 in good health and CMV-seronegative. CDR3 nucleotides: TGTGCCAGCAGTTTCGGGGACAGGGGATCGGATGAGCAGTTCTTC. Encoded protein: CASSFGDRGSDEQFF.